A selection of T cell receptor beta chains follows, all from one sample in a study of T cell changes during pregnancy in multiple sclerosis. TCRdb's copy holds only in-frame clones and misses some; the assay was immunoSEQ multiplex PCR. Counted here are approximately 85,000 clones, approximately 94% occurring once; the ten biggest clones make up approximately 2.4%. This specimen was peripheral blood, taken in the third trimester of pregnancy. These receptors were taken from a female donor with multiple sclerosis, enrolled in a pregnancy study. Each CDR3 is given with its conserved first and last residue. The D gene is left open where the match is weak. Size is omitted from some rows. Given values are once, few, many or a class for expanded clones.

j_call | clone_size | d_call | v_call | cdr3_aa | cdr3_nt
TRBJ2-1 | - | TRBD2 | TRBV18 | CASSPLRTSGGTHNEQFF | TGTGCCAGCTCACCACTAAGGACTAGCGGGGGGACGCACAATGAGCAGTTCTTC
TRBJ1-2 | - | TRBD1 | TRBV4-1 | CASSQEGTDRGPYGYTF | TGCGCCAGCAGCCAAGAGGGTACGGACAGGGGGCCCTATGGCTACACCTTC
TRBJ1-6 | - | - | TRBV27 | CASSFATPSTSPLHF | TGTGCCAGCAGTTTCGCGACACCCTCCACTTCACCCCTCCACTTT
TRBJ1-2 | - | - | TRBV7-8 | CASSLERATNYGYTF | TGTGCCAGCAGCTTAGAGCGGGCTACTAACTATGGCTACACCTTC
TRBJ1-6 | - | TRBD1 | TRBV27 | CASAPTGKGTYNSPLHF | TGTGCCAGCGCACCGACAGGGAAGGGCACCTATAATTCACCCCTCCACTTT
TRBJ1-1 | - | TRBD1 | TRBV27 | CASSLLPTGSKNTEAFF | TGTGCCAGCAGTTTATTACCGACAGGGTCAAAGAACACTGAAGCTTTCTTT
TRBJ2-3 | - | TRBD2 | TRBV7-3 | CASSLTASGGSRGTQYF | TGTGCCAGCAGCTTAACGGCAAGCGGGGGGTCACGAGGTACGCAGTATTTT
TRBJ1-1 | - | TRBD1 | TRBV9 | CASGDRENTEAFF | TGTGCCAGCGGTGACAGGGAAAACACTGAAGCTTTCTTT
TRBJ1-6 | - | - | TRBV28 | CASSSPGRTNSPLHF | TGTGCCAGCAGTTCGCCAGGGCGGACAAATTCACCCCTCCACTTT
TRBJ2-7 | - | - | TRBV5-1 | CASSLPGTPEQYF | TGCGCCAGCAGCCTGCCCGGGACACCCGAGCAGTACTTC
TRBJ1-3 | - | TRBD1 | TRBV9 | CASSWDSSGNTIYF | TGTGCCAGCAGCTGGGACAGCTCTGGAAACACCATATATTTT
TRBJ2-1 | - | - | TRBV5-1 | CASSFLGDEQFF | TGCGCCAGCAGCTTCCTAGGCGATGAGCAGTTCTTC
TRBJ1-6 | - | - | TRBV27 | CASSLRSPGRSVHF | TGTGCCAGCAGTTTACGGTCCCCAGGCCGCTCGGTCCACTTT
TRBJ2-1 | - | TRBD1 | TRBV5-1 | CASSRDSSYNEQFF | TGCGCCAGCAGCCGGGACAGCTCCTACAATGAGCAGTTCTTC
TRBJ2-1 | - | TRBD2 | TRBV9 | CASNGGATSYNEQFF | TGTGCCAGCAACGGGGGGGCAACCTCCTACAATGAGCAGTTCTTC
TRBJ2-7 | - | - | TRBV19 | CASSSGTAYEQYF | TGTGCCAGTAGTAGCGGGACAGCATACGAGCAGTACTTC
TRBJ2-1 | - | TRBD2 | TRBV7-3 | CASSPVRGADYEQFF | TGTGCCAGCAGCCCGGTGCGGGGGGCCGATTATGAGCAGTTCTTC
TRBJ2-1 | once | TRBD2 | TRBV7-9 | CASSLETSGGFNEQFF | TGTGCCAGCAGCTTGGAGACTAGCGGGGGATTCAATGAGCAGTTCTTC
TRBJ2-3 | - | - | TRBV30 | CAWSVHLGFGLRSTDTQYF | TGTGCCTGGAGTGTACATTTAGGGTTCGGACTACGCAGCACAGATACGCAGTATTTT
TRBJ2-2 | - | TRBD1 | TRBV6-5 | CAGGTGGTTGELFF | TGTGCCGGAGGGACAGGGGGAACCACCGGGGAGCTGTTTTTT
TRBJ1-2 | - | - | TRBV7-6 | CASSGGINYGYTF | TGTGCCAGTTCCGGGGGAATTAACTATGGCTACACCTTC
TRBJ2-2 | - | - | TRBV7-6 | CASSLGTTNTGELFF | TGTGCCAGCAGCTTAGGGACAACGAACACCGGGGAGCTGTTTTTT
TRBJ2-3 | - | - | TRBV19 | CASSITVGFVDTQYF | TGTGCCAGTAGTATAACGGTGGGCTTCGTTGATACGCAGTATTTT
TRBJ2-5 | - | TRBD2 | TRBV5-6 | CASSSRLAGGLRETQYF | TGTGCCAGCAGCTCCCGACTAGCGGGGGGGCTAAGAGAGACCCAGTACTTC
TRBJ2-1 | - | - | TRBV5-6 | CASSASVPRGYNEQFF | TGTGCCAGCAGCGCGAGCGTGCCACGGGGATACAATGAGCAGTTCTTC
TRBJ1-3 | - | - | TRBV5-1 | CASSFAPLSGNTIYF | TGCGCCAGCAGCTTTGCGCCGTTGTCAGGAAACACCATATATTTT
TRBJ1-2 | - | TRBD1 | TRBV5-4 | CASSETGTARGYTF | TGTGCCAGCAGCGAAACCGGGACAGCGAGAGGCTACACCTTC
TRBJ2-7 | - | TRBD1 | TRBV2 | CASSPGQGRFGQYF | TGTGCCAGCAGTCCCGGACAGGGCCGCTTCGGGCAGTACTTC